The next 5 T cell receptor beta chains were all read from a single sample in a study of T-cell reconstitution after alpha-beta-depleted transplantation in children. It was with unique molecular identifiers that the TCRbeta library was prepared. TCRdb analysed the PCR reads with MiXCR anew, one entry per CDR3 protein. Of fewer than 450,000 distinct CDR3 sequences in the sample, 15% to 20% were seen once. The sequencing here drew on PBMCs, mostly from graft donor cells, taken 360 days after TCRalphabeta/CD19-depleted stem cell transplant. All receptors come from a male patient between 2 and 10 years old who had a stem cell transplant for acute lymphoblastic leukemia, so the T cells may come from the graft donor.

This clonotype was detected ten times or more. The chain employs TRBV12-3 or TRBV12-4 and TRBJ2-7, with 9 bases that match TRBD1. Unmatched junction bases numbered 5, after V lost 1 base and J lost 4 bases. The CDR3 has 15 residues. DNA of the CDR3: TGTGCCAGCAGTTTAGATGGGACAGGGTCGTACGAGCAGTACTTC. Translated: CASSLDGTGSYEQYF.

This clonotype was detected a few times. V usage is TRBV20-1 and J usage is TRBJ2-7; D unclear. Trimming left V 3 bases short and J 2 bases short, with 8 bases between. Germline lookup yields CDR1 DFQATT and CDR2 SNEGSKA (reference sequence). CDR3 length: 12 residues. The DNA for the CDR3 is TGCAGTGCTAGCCCGGGTGCCTACGAGCAGTACTTC. Amino acids: CSASPGAYEQYF.

The rearrangement links TRBV2 to TRBJ2-7; TRBD1 aligns across 8 bases. The CDR3 sequence is 13 residues long. The trim removed 6 bases at V and 6 bases at J, leaving 7 bases unmatched. CDR1 and CDR2 (germline): SNHLY, FYNNEI. Written as DNA, the CDR3 is TGTGCCAGCAGATATGACAGGGGTGGCGAGCAGTACTTC. Amino acid sequence: CASRYDRGGEQYF.

The chain uses TRBV5-6 and TRBJ2-5; 9 nucleotides match TRBD2. This CDR3 spans 13 amino acids. J was trimmed by 3 bases and V by 4 bases; bases with no gene match: 1. CDR1 is SGHDT and CDR2 is YYEEEE in the germline V gene. The CDR3 loop is CASSRGGEETQYF. The CDR3 bases are TGTGCCAGCAGCCGCGGGGGGGAAGAGACCCAGTACTTC.

This chain links TRBV4-1 with TRBJ2-7, with D perhaps TRBD1 or TRBD2 (5 bases each). CDR1 is MGHRA and CDR2 is YSYEKL in the germline V gene. V shed 0 bases and J shed 9 bases, with 9 bases lying between them. This CDR3 comprises 12 residues. The CDR3 reads CASSQDWGRQYF. The CDR3, as DNA: TGCGCCAGCAGCCAAGATTGGGGGAGGCAGTACTTC.